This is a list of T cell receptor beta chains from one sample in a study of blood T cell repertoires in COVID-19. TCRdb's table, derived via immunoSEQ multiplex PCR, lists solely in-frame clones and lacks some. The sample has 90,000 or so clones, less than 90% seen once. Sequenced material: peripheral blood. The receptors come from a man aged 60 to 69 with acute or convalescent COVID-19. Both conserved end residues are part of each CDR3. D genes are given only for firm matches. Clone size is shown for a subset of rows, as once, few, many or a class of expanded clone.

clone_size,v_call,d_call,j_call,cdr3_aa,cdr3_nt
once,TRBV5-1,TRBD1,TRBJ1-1,CASSLGQGRTEAFF,TGCGCCAGCAGCTTGGGACAGGGACGCACTGAAGCTTTCTTT
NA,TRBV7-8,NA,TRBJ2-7,CASSLKGVSSSYEQYF,TGTGCCAGCAGCTTAAAGGGGGTCTCCAGCTCCTACGAGCAGTACTTC
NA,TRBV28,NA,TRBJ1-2,CASSLSHVMNLYGYTF,TGTGCCAGCAGTCTCTCCCACGTCATGAACTTGTATGGCTACACCTTC
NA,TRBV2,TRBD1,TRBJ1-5,CASRGTGRFQPQHF,TGTGCCAGCAGGGGGACAGGCCGGTTTCAGCCCCAGCATTTT
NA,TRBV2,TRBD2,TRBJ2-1,CASKETSGKNEQFF,TGTGCCAGCAAGGAAACTAGCGGGAAAAATGAGCAGTTCTTC
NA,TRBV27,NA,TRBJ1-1,CASSIYSGNTEAFF,TGTGCCAGCAGTATTTATTCAGGGAACACTGAAGCTTTCTTT
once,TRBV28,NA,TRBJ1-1,CASSNTEAFF,TGTGCCAGCTCAAACACTGAAGCTTTCTTT
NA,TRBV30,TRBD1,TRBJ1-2,CAWRDTGVGGYTF,TGTGCCTGGAGGGATACAGGGGTCGGTGGCTACACCTTC
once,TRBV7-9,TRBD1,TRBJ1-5,CASSALGTGNQPQHF,TGTGCCAGCAGCGCTCTAGGGACAGGGAATCAGCCCCAGCATTTT
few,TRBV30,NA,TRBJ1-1,CAWIRGWKTEAFF,TGTGCCTGGATCCGGGGTTGGAAAACTGAAGCTTTCTTT
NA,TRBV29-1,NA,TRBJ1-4,CSVERDIQLFF,TGCAGCGTTGAAAGGGACATTCAACTGTTTTTT
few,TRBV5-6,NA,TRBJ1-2,CASSLDYTGYTF,TGTGCCAGCAGCTTGGACTACACTGGCTACACCTTC
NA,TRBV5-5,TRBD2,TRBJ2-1,CASSSGLAGGGRYNEQFF,TGTGCCAGCAGCTCGGGACTAGCGGGAGGTGGGAGATACAATGAGCAGTTCTTC
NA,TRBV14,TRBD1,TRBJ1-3,CASSQGLGQSDTIYF,TGTGCCAGCAGCCAGGGACTGGGACAGTCGGACACCATATATTTT
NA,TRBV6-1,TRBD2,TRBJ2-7,CASSDGLAYEQYF,TGTGCCAGCAGTGACGGACTAGCCTACGAGCAGTACTTC
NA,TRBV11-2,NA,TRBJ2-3,CASSFQSSSRTDTQYF,TGTGCCAGCAGCTTTCAATCTAGCAGTCGCACAGATACGCAGTATTTT